A selection of T cell receptor beta chains follows, all from one sample in a study of cytomegalovirus exposure and HLA in healthy donors. Generated by immunoSEQ multiplex PCR, the TCRdb table keeps only in-frame clones and is missing some. This table has 100,000 to 150,000 clones, 80% to 90% appearing once. The sequenced sample consisted of PBMCs. Receptor source: a woman younger than 35 in good health and CMV-seronegative. CDR3s include the opening cysteine and the closing phenylalanine or tryptophan. D genes are given only for firm matches. Expanded clones get a size class; other rows say once, few or many, or leave the size out.

TRBJ2-7	17	-	TRBV5-1	TRBD2	CASSLGSTSGQAYEQYF	TGCGCCAGCAGCTTAGGATCTACTAGCGGCCAGGCCTACGAGCAGTACTTC
TRBJ2-7	14	-	TRBV5-1	TRBD1	CASRQGAQLYEQYF	TGCGCCAGCAGACAGGGGGCCCAACTCTACGAGCAGTACTTC
TRBJ1-3	15	-	TRBV5-3	-	CARSLMRVSGNTIYF	TGTGCCAGAAGCTTGATGAGGGTCTCTGGAAACACCATATATTTT
TRBJ2-5	16	-	TRBV11-2	-	CASSQGVAVYQETQYF	TGTGCCAGCAGCCAAGGAGTAGCGGTGTACCAAGAGACCCAGTACTTC
TRBJ2-7	15	once	TRBV6-1	-	CASSETVGRYYEQYF	TGTGCCAGCAGTGAAACGGTAGGGAGATACTACGAGCAGTACTTC
TRBJ2-7	14	-	TRBV5-1	TRBD2	CASRLAGISYEQYF	TGCGCCAGCAGACTAGCGGGTATCTCCTACGAGCAGTACTTC
TRBJ2-3	15	once	TRBV2	-	CASSEMVMGGDTQYF	TGTGCCAGCAGTGAAATGGTGATGGGAGGCGATACGCAGTATTTT
TRBJ2-1	17	once	TRBV5-4	TRBD2	CASSPPTAGAYYNEQFF	TGTGCCAGCAGCCCGCCGACAGCGGGGGCCTACTACAATGAGCAGTTCTTC
TRBJ2-3	18	-	TRBV5-1	TRBD2	CASSLSLTGTSKTDTQYF	TGCGCCAGCAGCCTTTCCTTAACCGGGACTAGCAAGACAGATACGCAGTATTTT
TRBJ1-6	14	-	TRBV27	-	CASSSLGGDSPLHF	TGTGCCAGCAGTTCACTGGGAGGCGATTCACCCCTCCACTTT
TRBJ2-7	16	-	TRBV18	TRBD2	CASSRFAGGTSHEQYF	TGTGCCAGCTCACGTTTTGCGGGGGGGACCTCCCACGAGCAGTACTTC
TRBJ2-5	13	-	TRBV5-1	-	CASALDRRETQYF	TGCGCCAGCGCTTTAGACAGGCGGGAGACCCAGTACTTC
TRBJ2-3	14	once	TRBV11-2	TRBD2	CASSFSGGSYTQYF	TGTGCCAGCAGCTTCAGCGGGGGGTCGTATACGCAGTATTTT
TRBJ2-7	14	-	TRBV5-1	TRBD1	CASSPGQGGHEQYF	TGCGCCAGCAGCCCCGGACAGGGAGGCCACGAGCAGTACTTC
TRBJ1-1	15	-	TRBV9	TRBD1	CASSPRGQGNTEAFF	TGTGCCAGCAGCCCCCGAGGACAGGGGAACACTGAAGCTTTCTTT
TRBJ2-2	12	-	TRBV6-5	-	CATRGVSGELFF	TGTGCCACCAGGGGCGTCTCCGGGGAGCTGTTTTTT
TRBJ1-2	13	once	TRBV6-6	TRBD1	CASSTGTVIIGTF	TGTGCCAGCAGTACCGGGACAGTAATAATTGGTACCTTC
TRBJ2-1	13	-	TRBV5-6	TRBD1	CASGRTGVNEQFF	TGTGCCAGCGGCCGGACAGGGGTCAACGAGCAGTTCTTC
TRBJ2-3	15	-	TRBV6-5	-	CASSPGGAGTDTQYF	TGTGCCAGCAGCCCCGGTGGGGCGGGGACAGATACGCAGTATTTT
TRBJ1-2	16	-	TRBV19	-	CASSIAQSAERGGYTF	TGTGCCAGTAGTATAGCACAGAGTGCCGAGCGGGGTGGCTACACCTTC
TRBJ1-1	15	-	TRBV5-1	TRBD1	CASSSGTGAPTEAFF	TGCGCCAGCAGCTCAGGGACAGGGGCCCCCACTGAAGCTTTCTTT
TRBJ1-2	14	-	TRBV6-1	TRBD1	CASSDPGTGVGYTF	TGTGCCAGCAGTGACCCCGGGACAGGGGTCGGCTACACCTTC
TRBJ2-7	16	-	TRBV25-1	-	CASSEYSGGLIYEQYF	TGTGCCAGCAGTGAATATTCGGGGGGCCTAATCTACGAGCAGTACTTC
TRBJ2-5	15	-	TRBV7-9	TRBD1	CASSAGTGVLETQYF	TGTGCCAGCAGCGCGGGGACAGGGGTACTAGAGACCCAGTACTTC
TRBJ2-1	16	-	TRBV2	-	CASSPWTIFAYNEQFF	TGTGCCAGCAGTCCGTGGACTATCTTCGCCTACAATGAGCAGTTCTTC
TRBJ1-3	15	-	TRBV9	-	CASSVGTGYGNTIYF	TGTGCCAGCAGCGTAGGAACAGGGTACGGAAACACCATATATTTT
TRBJ2-1	13	once	TRBV18	-	CASSPPPGNEQFF	TGTGCCAGCTCACCACCCCCAGGCAATGAGCAGTTCTTC
TRBJ2-6	14	-	TRBV27	-	CASSFSSGANVLTF	TGTGCCAGCAGTTTTAGCTCTGGGGCCAACGTCCTGACTTTC
TRBJ2-1	16	-	TRBV2	-	CASRLQGIAAYNEQFF	TGTGCCAGCAGGCTTCAGGGAATCGCGGCCTACAATGAGCAGTTCTTC
TRBJ2-3	16	once	TRBV5-1	TRBD1	CASSLRGQEVTDTQYF	TGCGCCAGCAGCTTAAGGGGGCAGGAGGTCACAGATACGCAGTATTTT
TRBJ2-7	13	-	TRBV11-1	-	CASSLDQVGEQYF	TGTGCCAGCAGCTTAGACCAGGTCGGCGAGCAGTACTTC
TRBJ1-4	14	-	TRBV7-9	-	CASSLRGTDEKLFF	TGTGCCAGCAGCCTGCGAGGTACGGATGAAAAACTGTTTTTT
TRBJ2-1	15	-	TRBV7-2	-	CASRPNRVSYNEQFF	TGTGCCAGCAGACCAAACCGGGTATCCTACAATGAGCAGTTCTTC
TRBJ1-4	16	-	TRBV6-6	TRBD1	CASSFPETGEREKLFF	TGTGCCAGCAGTTTCCCTGAGACAGGGGAGAGGGAAAAACTGTTTTTT
TRBJ2-5	13	few	TRBV10-1	TRBD1	CASSPGQGETQYF	TGCGCCAGCAGCCCAGGACAGGGAGAGACCCAGTACTTC
TRBJ2-2	14	once	TRBV10-3	-	CAISEGREAGELFF	TGTGCCATCAGTGAGGGTAGGGAGGCCGGGGAGCTGTTTTTT
TRBJ2-1	16	-	TRBV6-4	TRBD1	CASTRHRGSSYNEQFF	TGTGCCAGCACACGACACAGGGGTAGCTCCTACAATGAGCAGTTCTTC
TRBJ2-1	15	-	TRBV7-6	TRBD2	CASSFSGGVGNEQFF	TGTGCCAGCAGCTTTAGCGGGGGCGTCGGGAATGAGCAGTTCTTC
TRBJ2-1	17	-	TRBV18	-	CASSPTTGGGSYNEQFF	TGTGCCAGCTCGCCTACCACCGGGGGAGGCTCCTACAATGAGCAGTTCTTC
TRBJ2-2	17	-	TRBV27	TRBD2	CASSLRLAGAYTGELFF	TGTGCCAGCAGTTTAAGACTAGCGGGGGCCTACACCGGGGAGCTGTTTTTT
TRBJ2-1	13	-	TRBV19	-	CASSLRDYNEQFF	TGTGCCAGTAGCCTACGGGATTACAATGAGCAGTTCTTC
TRBJ2-1	14	-	TRBV5-4	-	CASSLGGARGEQFF	TGTGCCAGCAGCTTGGGCGGGGCGCGGGGTGAGCAGTTCTTC
TRBJ1-2	12	-	TRBV9	-	CASSVGDRGYTF	TGTGCCAGCAGCGTCGGGGATCGAGGCTACACCTTC